This T cell receptor (beta chain) stems from a study of blood T cell repertoires in COVID-19. Germline loops: CDR1 SGHTA, CDR2 FQGTGA. The CDR3 runs to 16 residues. V lost 5 bases to trimming and J lost 0 bases; unmatched junction nucleotides: 6. Clones were read by immunoSEQ multiplex PCR, and TCRdb kept only the in-frame ones, dropping some. The table lists about 200,000 clones, around 80% of them singletons. Sequenced: peripheral blood. This TCR derives from a woman in her seventies with acute or convalescent COVID-19. The V gene is TRBV7-3, the J gene TRBJ2-1, with TRBD1 identical over 8 bases. CDR3 bases: TGTGCCAGCAGCCCCCGACAGGGGAGCTCCTACAATGAGCAGTTCTTC. Translation gives CASSPRQGSSYNEQFF.